A selection of T cell receptor beta chains follows, all from one sample in a study of control samples from healthy donors and cancer patients. Libraries were prepared by immunoSEQ multiplex PCR; TCRdb keeps only in-frame clonotypes and omits some of them. This table has some 160,000 clones, more than 85% appearing once. Material for sequencing was blood. All receptors come from a woman aged 25-40 years in good health. CDR3s include the opening cysteine and the closing phenylalanine or tryptophan. The D gene is left open where the match is weak. Clone size appears in some rows only: once, few, many, or a class for an expanded clone.

>TRBV7-9|-|TRBJ1-6|-
CASSLVYGTDNSPLHF
TGTGCCAGCAGCTTAGTGTACGGGACGGATAATTCACCCCTCCACTTT
>TRBV18|-|TRBJ2-5|-
CASSPIHSQETQYF
TGTGCCAGCTCACCAATACACAGCCAAGAGACCCAGTACTTC
>TRBV7-2|-|TRBJ2-7|-
CASSLFPRSSYEQYF
TGTGCCAGCAGCTTATTTCCCAGGTCATCCTACGAGCAGTACTTC
>TRBV2|-|TRBJ1-2|-
CASSTGEVGYTF
TGTGCCAGCAGTACGGGGGAAGTGGGCTACACCTTC
>TRBV5-4|-|TRBJ2-6|-
CASSLRDPGANVLTF
TGTGCCAGCAGCCTCCGGGACCCTGGGGCCAACGTCCTGACTTTC
>TRBV9|TRBD2|TRBJ2-1|-
CASSDGLGGRLYNEQFF
TGTGCCAGCAGCGATGGCCTTGGCGGGAGACTGTACAATGAGCAGTTCTTC
>TRBV7-8|-|TRBJ2-3|-
CASSLGSTDTQYF
TGTGCCAGCAGCTTAGGTTCCACAGATACGCAGTATTTT
>TRBV6-1|TRBD1|TRBJ1-4|-
CASSVPGQGGGKLFF
TGTGCCAGCAGTGTCCCGGGACAGGGAGGGGGAAAACTGTTTTTT
>TRBV6-5|-|TRBJ1-5|-
CASSYLGEPQHF
TGTGCCAGCAGTTACTTAGGGGAGCCCCAGCATTTT
>TRBV4-1|TRBD1|TRBJ1-5|-
CASSQDPLDRGENQPQHF
TGCGCCAGCAGCCAAGACCCTCTCGACAGGGGAGAAAATCAGCCCCAGCATTTT
>TRBV6-6|-|TRBJ1-5|-
CASSYKGDSNQPQHF
TGTGCCAGCAGTTACAAAGGTGACAGCAATCAGCCCCAGCATTTT
>TRBV15|TRBD2|TRBJ2-1|-
CATSGYRLAAYNEQFF
TGTGCCACCAGTGGCTACCGACTAGCGGCGTACAATGAGCAGTTCTTC
>TRBV3-1/TRBV3-2|-|TRBJ1-1|once
CASSSGAGLVTEAFF
TGTGCCAGCAGTTCCGGGGCGGGGTTAGTCACTGAAGCTTTCTTT
>TRBV6-5|-|TRBJ1-1|-
CASRSQGGAKAFF
TGTGCCAGCAGGTCACAGGGAGGCGCTAAGGCTTTCTTT
>TRBV6-2/TRBV6-3|TRBD1|TRBJ2-3|-
CASSTGGASTDTQYF
TGTGCCAGCAGTACAGGGGGAGCCAGCACAGATACGCAGTATTTT
>TRBV6-1|-|TRBJ2-7|once
CASSPTSNEQYF
TGTGCCAGCAGCCCCACCTCTAACGAGCAGTACTTC
>TRBV4-1|-|TRBJ2-1|-
CASSQERHLGTNEQFF
TGCGCCAGCAGCCAGGAGCGACATTTGGGGACCAATGAGCAGTTCTTC
>TRBV25-1|-|TRBJ2-3|-
CASSDPTDTQYF
TGTGCCAGCAGTGATCCAACAGATACGCAGTATTTT
>TRBV7-2|-|TRBJ1-1|-
CASSLRQNTEAFF
TGTGCCAGCAGCTTACGGCAGAACACTGAAGCTTTCTTT
>TRBV5-1|-|TRBJ2-3|-
CASSLTGSTDTQYF
TGCGCCAGCAGCTTGACTGGGAGCACAGATACGCAGTATTTT
>TRBV7-2|-|TRBJ2-1|-
CASSWLGRAYDEQFF
TGTGCCAGCAGCTGGTTAGGAAGGGCGTACGATGAGCAGTTCTTC
>TRBV7-2|-|TRBJ1-2|-
CASNLVGKRYTF
TGTGCCAGCAACTTAGTTGGCAAGCGCTACACCTTC
>TRBV2|-|TRBJ2-5|-
CASRDRQETQYF
TGTGCCAGCAGGGACAGACAAGAGACCCAGTACTTC
>TRBV7-3|-|TRBJ2-2|few
CASSPSQGLGTGELFF
TGTGCCAGCAGCCCCTCTCAGGGGTTGGGCACCGGGGAGCTGTTTTTT
>TRBV6-5|TRBD1|TRBJ1-2|-
CASKSGQGGYGYTF
TGTGCCAGCAAAAGCGGACAGGGCGGCTATGGCTACACCTTC
>TRBV28|-|TRBJ1-6|-
CASSFRTGYNSPLHF
TGTGCCAGCAGTTTTCGGACGGGTTATAATTCACCCCTCCACTTT
>TRBV6-5|-|TRBJ1-6|-
CASSYSRAHEPLHF
TGTGCCAGCAGTTATTCCCGGGCCCACGAACCCCTCCACTTT
>TRBV27|-|TRBJ1-6|-
CASSPGDIDSISYNSPLHF
TGTGCCAGCAGCCCAGGGGATATAGATTCTATCTCCTATAATTCACCCCTCCACTTT
>TRBV7-3|-|TRBJ2-3|-
CASSLKDTQYF
TGTGCCAGCAGCTTAAAAGATACGCAGTATTTT
>TRBV28|-|TRBJ1-1|-
CASSFQQSEAFF
TGTGCCAGCAGTTTCCAACAGAGTGAAGCTTTCTTT
>TRBV7-3|-|TRBJ2-1|-
CASSLTGTNEQFF
TGTGCCAGCAGCTTAACGGGTACCAATGAGCAGTTCTTC
>TRBV7-9|TRBD1|TRBJ1-4|-
CASSTGTGREKLFF
TGTGCCAGCAGTACCGGGACAGGTCGTGAAAAACTGTTTTTT
>TRBV7-2|-|TRBJ1-1|-
CASSSRGYNTEAFF
TGTGCCAGCAGCTCAAGAGGGTATAACACTGAAGCTTTCTTT
>TRBV5-8|TRBD2|TRBJ2-7|-
CASSVGTRVTYEQYF
TGTGCCAGCAGCGTCGGGACTAGAGTTACCTACGAGCAGTACTTC
>TRBV6-5|-|TRBJ2-2|-
CASSYPGHRTGELFF
TGTGCCAGCAGTTACCCGGGACATCGTACCGGGGAGCTGTTTTTT
>TRBV4-3|-|TRBJ2-1|-
CASSQTGRGDNEQFF
TGCGCCAGCAGCCAAACCGGCAGGGGCGACAATGAGCAGTTCTTC
>TRBV3-1/TRBV3-2|-|TRBJ2-5|-
CASSPSRLFQYF
TGTGCCAGCAGCCCTAGCAGGTTATTCCAGTACTTC
>TRBV5-1|TRBD1|TRBJ1-2|-
CASSTGRGANYGYTF
TGCGCCAGCAGCACGGGCAGGGGGGCTAACTATGGCTACACCTTC
>TRBV19|TRBD2|TRBJ2-1|-
CASSISLAGGRAYHEQFF
TGTGCCAGTAGTATCTCCTTAGCCGGCGGGAGGGCCTACCATGAGCAGTTCTTC
>TRBV19|-|TRBJ2-1|-
CASSGPGLSYNEQFF
TGTGCCAGTAGTGGCCCGGGACTCTCCTACAATGAGCAGTTCTTC
>TRBV7-8|-|TRBJ1-5|-
CASSLEGWSGQPQHF
TGTGCCAGCAGCTTAGAGGGGTGGTCCGGGCAGCCCCAGCATTTT
>TRBV12-3/TRBV12-4|-|TRBJ1-1|-
CASSRDGGFEAFF
TGTGCCAGCAGCCGGGACGGGGGGTTTGAAGCTTTCTTT
>TRBV19|-|TRBJ1-6|-
CASSILGGGNSPLHF
TGTGCCAGTAGTATCCTCGGCGGGGGGAATTCACCCCTCCACTTT
>TRBV10-3|-|TRBJ2-1|-
CAISEQPTINSYNEQFF
TGTGCCATCAGTGAGCAACCCACTATCAACTCCTACAATGAGCAGTTCTTC
>TRBV5-1|-|TRBJ1-1|-
CASSLKGWENTEAFF
TGCGCCAGCAGCTTAAAGGGATGGGAAAACACTGAAGCTTTCTTT
>TRBV28|-|TRBJ2-6|once
CASRAASPGANVLTF
TGTGCCAGCCGCGCTGCAAGTCCCGGGGCCAACGTCCTGACTTTC
>TRBV9|TRBD2|TRBJ2-5|-
CASSAGTSGQETQYF
TGTGCCAGCAGTGCCGGGACTAGCGGACAAGAGACCCAGTACTTC
>TRBV4-1|-|TRBJ2-7|-
CASSLQLTRGAYEQYF
TGCGCCAGCAGCTTACAACTGACAAGAGGGGCCTACGAGCAGTACTTC
>TRBV18|-|TRBJ2-6|-
CASSPPNSGAGANVLTF
TGTGCCAGCTCACCACCGAATTCAGGGGCTGGGGCCAACGTCCTGACTTTC
>TRBV6-4|-|TRBJ2-3|-
CASGEPGHSTDTQYF
TGTGCCAGCGGGGAACCGGGACACAGCACAGATACGCAGTATTTT